This passage covers 26 T cell receptor beta chains from one sample sequenced in a study of blood T cell repertoires in COVID-19. Measured with immunoSEQ multiplex PCR; TCRdb has only the in-frame clones, and not every one. The repertoire holds about 79,000 clones, 85% to 90% seen once, with around 13% in the top ten. The sequenced sample consisted of peripheral blood. The receptor source for this set is a man in his 70s with active or convalescent COVID-19.

V and J are TRBV7-2 and TRBJ2-7, with 11 bases fitting TRBD2. Trimming at V came to 6 bases and at J to 7 bases, leaving 5 bases not matched to a gene. Looked up from germline, CDR1 is SGHTA and CDR2 is FQGNSA. This CDR3 is 13 amino acids long. CDR3 protein: CASRVAGGDEQYF. CDR3 in DNA: TGTGCCAGCAGGGTAGCGGGAGGGGATGAGCAGTACTTC. Full variable domain (missing parts from reference TRBV7-2 and TRBJ2-7): GAGVSQSPSNKVTEKGKDVELRCDPISGHTALYWYRQSLGQGLEFLIYFQGNSAPDKSGLPSDRFSAERTGGSVSTLTIQRTQQEDSAVYLCASRVAGGDEQYFGPGTRLTVT.

This clone was counted once. This chain connects TRBV5-4 to TRBJ1-5, with 7 bases identical to TRBD1. This CDR3 is built from 16 residues. Per the germline V gene, CDR1 is SGHNT and CDR2 is YYREEE (reference sequence). Trimming at V came to 4 bases and at J to 3 bases, leaving 10 bases not matched to a gene. The CDR3 coding sequence is TGTGCCAGCAGCCTAGGAGGACAGGAGCACAATCAGCCCCAGCATTTT. Its protein is CASSLGGQEHNQPQHF.

V usage is TRBV5-1 and J usage is TRBJ1-6; no reliable D call. V was pared by 4 bases and J by 7 bases, with 12 bases between. The CDR3 length is 14 residues. Germline V gene lookup returns CDR1 SGHRS and CDR2 YFSETQ. CDR3 sequence: CASSLAGVNSPLHF. Written as DNA, the CDR3 is TGCGCCAGCAGCCTGGCGGGTGTGAATTCACCCCTCCACTTT.

The chain combines TRBV19 with TRBJ2-5; 11 bases match TRBD1. The CDR3 extends over 14 amino acids. The J segment lost 4 bases and the V segment lost 7 bases, leaving 5 bases of the junction unmatched. The V gene's germline CDR1 is LNHDA and CDR2 SQIVND (reference sequence). The CDR3: CASTLGTGGETQYF. CDR3 nucleotide sequence: TGTGCCAGTACTCTCGGGACAGGGGGAGAGACCCAGTACTTC.

Notes on this clone: In the same sample, other DNA sequences code for this CDR3. This chain links TRBV18 with TRBJ1-6, with 8 bases that match TRBD1. The ends lost 2 bases at V and 6 bases at J; junction bases unmatched: 0. CDR3 size: 14 residues. Germline V gene data show CDR1 as KGHSH and CDR2 as LQKENI. This CDR3 reads CASSPGQGNSPLHF. CDR3 nucleotide sequence: TGTGCCAGCTCACCAGGACAGGGTAATTCACCCCTCCACTTT.

The chain combines TRBV27 with TRBJ1-2, with TRBD1 matching 7 bases. The CDR3 sequence is 15 residues long. After removal of 4 bases from V and 5 bases from J, the junction contained 10 bases not matched to a gene. The V gene's germline CDR1 is MNHEY and CDR2 SMNVEV (reference sequence). The CDR3 nucleotides are TGTGCCAGCAGTTCACTCAGGGGGTCTGTTTATGGCTACACCTTC. Its translation: CASSSLRGSVYGYTF.

The rearrangement joins TRBV4-1 to TRBJ1-3; TRBD1 might be the D (5 bases). The CDR3 length is 15 residues. CDR1 is MGHRA, CDR2 YSYEKL, per germline. The V end lost 4 bases, the J end lost 2 bases, and 12 bases lay between the germline ends. CDR3 loop: CASSPPGAAGNTIYF. CDR3 nucleotides: TGCGCCAGCAGCCCCCCTGGGGCTGCTGGAAACACCATATATTTT.

This chain uses TRBV5-4 with TRBJ2-3; 7 bases are a match to TRBD1. Trimming took 5 bases from V and 2 from J; bases not matched to a gene: 8. CDR1 and CDR2 (germline): SGHNT, YYREEE (reference sequence). There are 15 residues in the CDR3. The CDR3 loop is CASRQTGQNTDTQYF. CDR3 sequence (DNA): TGTGCCAGCAGGCAAACGGGACAGAACACAGATACGCAGTATTTT.

The CDR3 DNA sequence: TGTGCCAGCAGGAGGGAGAACAGACTGAAGCAGTATTTT. Its protein product is CASRRENRLKQYF. V usage is TRBV6-5 and J usage is TRBJ2-3; TRBD2 might be the D (5 bases). Germline-derived CDR1 and CDR2 are MNHEY and SVGAGI. Trimming took off 6 bases at V and 11 bases at J, with 18 bases between the two ends. This CDR3 is 13 amino acids long.

The CDR3 reads CASRIKTGRSNTEAFF. In nucleotides, the CDR3 is TGTGCCAGTAGGATAAAGACAGGGCGGTCGAACACTGAAGCTTTCTTT. The chain uses TRBV19 and TRBJ1-1; 7 bases map to TRBD1. Per germline, CDR1 LNHDA and CDR2 SQIVND (reference sequence). The CDR3 has 16 residues. Unmatched junction bases numbered 11, after V lost 6 bases and J lost 1 base.

This rearrangement joins TRBV11-3 to TRBJ2-1; 9 positions match TRBD2. Trimming took 5 bases from V and 5 from J; bases not matched to a gene: 4. CDR3 size: 14 residues. The germline gives CDR1 SGHNT, CDR2 YENEEA. CDR3 in DNA: TGTGCCAGCAGCCGGGGACTAGCCCACAATGAGCAGTTCTTC. It is translated as CASSRGLAHNEQFF. Supplemented by reference TRBV11-3 and TRBJ2-1, the full variable domain reads EAGVVQSPRYKIIEKKQPVAFWCNPISGHNTLYWYLQNLGQGPELLIRYENEEAVDDSQLPKDRFSAERLKGVDSTLKIQPAELGDSAVYLCASSRGLAHNEQFFGPGTRLTVL.

The rearrangement uses TRBV6-1 and TRBJ2-1, with 12 bases aligning to TRBD2. The CDR3 contains 18 residues. Germline V gene lookup returns CDR1 MNHNS and CDR2 SASEGT. Trimming took 1 base from V and 0 from J; bases not matched to a gene: 4. For the CDR3, the DNA is TGTGCCAGCAGTGAAGATGGACTAGCGGGACGCTCCTACAATGAGCAGTTCTTC. This gives the protein CASSEDGLAGRSYNEQFF.

V gene TRBV5-5 combines with J gene TRBJ2-3; 10 nucleotides line up with TRBD2. The CDR3 contains 18 residues. The V and J ends lost 2 bases and 3 bases, in that order; junction bases with no gene match: 12. CDR1 is SGHKS and CDR2 is YYEKEE in the germline V gene (reference sequence). The CDR3 loop reads CASSFTLAGVFQTDTQYF. The DNA of the CDR3 is TGTGCCAGCAGCTTTACCCTAGCGGGAGTGTTCCAAACAGATACGCAGTATTTT.

The rearrangement joins TRBV5-5 to TRBJ2-3; D not certain. This CDR3 region has 13 residues. Germline V gene sequence: CDR1 SGHKS, CDR2 YYEKEE (reference sequence). The V and J ends lost 3 bases and 2 bases respectively, with 7 bases between them. CDR3 residues: CASSSRNTDTQYF. CDR3 coding DNA: TGTGCCAGCAGCTCCCGTAACACAGATACGCAGTATTTT.

CDR3 loop: CASKQYRDGNQPQHF. CDR3 coding DNA: TGTGCCAGCAAACAGTACAGGGACGGCAATCAGCCCCAGCATTTT. V and J are TRBV19 and TRBJ1-5; TRBD1 is a possible D gene (6 bases). Per the germline V gene, CDR1 is LNHDA and CDR2 is SQIVND (reference sequence). CDR3 size: 15 residues. Trimming shortened V by 9 bases and J by 2 bases, and 17 bases separated the two germline ends.

V usage is TRBV6-5 and J usage is TRBJ1-2; perhaps TRBD1 as D (6 bases). Trimming shortened V by 5 bases and J by 2 bases, and 15 bases separated the two germline ends. The CDR3 covers 15 residues. Germline assignment: CDR1 MNHEY and CDR2 SVGAGI. The CDR3 here is CASSPGHSENYGYTF. Written as DNA, the CDR3 is TGTGCCAGCAGTCCGGGACATAGCGAGAACTATGGCTACACCTTC.

This sequence joins TRBV5-1 and TRBJ1-3; weak D call: TRBD1 (5 bases). CDR3 length equals 14 residues. CDR1 is SGHRS, CDR2 YFSETQ, per germline. V was clipped by 4 bases and J by 3 bases, with 11 bases between them. CDR3 DNA: TGCGCCAGCAGCGTAGGGGAAATTGGAAACACCATATATTTT. Protein product: CASSVGEIGNTIYF.

The chain carries TRBV30 and TRBJ1-3; no clear D. Per the germline V gene, CDR1 is GTSNPN and CDR2 is SVGIG (reference sequence). Trimming took off 2 bases at V and 1 base at J, with 12 bases between the two ends. This CDR3 comprises 15 residues. The CDR3 DNA reads TGTGCCTGGAGTTACGGGGTCCTTTCTGGAAACACCATATATTTT. It encodes CAWSYGVLSGNTIYF.

This clone was counted between two and nine times. The chain carries TRBV18 and TRBJ2-7; 8 positions match TRBD1. The CDR3 is made up of 14 amino acids. Per the germline V gene, CDR1 is KGHSH and CDR2 is LQKENI. Unmatched junction bases numbered 8, after V lost 6 bases and J lost 4 bases. The CDR3 nucleotides are TGTGCCAGCTCCCTCGGACAGGGCAGGTACGAGCAGTACTTC. Translating gives CASSLGQGRYEQYF. Variable domain in full (rest from reference TRBV18 and TRBJ2-7): NAGVMQNPRHLVRRRGQEARLRCSPMKGHSHVYWYRQLPEEGLKFMVYLQKENIIDESGMPKERFSAEFPKEGPSILRIQQVVRGDSAAYFCASSLGQGRYEQYFGPGTRLTVT.

A few counts support this clone. The V gene is TRBV14, the J gene TRBJ2-5; TRBD2 matches at 9 bases. CDR1 is SGHDN, CDR2 FVKESK, per germline. The CDR3 has 19 residues. V shed 1 base and J 5 bases; nucleotides not matched to a gene: 17. The CDR3 spells CASSQASTWREGRTETQYF. In DNA form, the CDR3 reads TGTGCCAGCAGCCAAGCCTCGACATGGCGGGAGGGCCGTACCGAGACCCAGTACTTC.

This clone was counted only a few times. This chain joins TRBV19 and TRBJ2-7; TRBD1 matches at 10 bases. CDR3 size: 16 residues. Germline CDR1 LNHDA, CDR2 SQIVND (reference sequence). The ends lost 5 bases at V and 1 base at J; junction bases unmatched: 8. CDR3 nucleotide sequence: TGTGCCAGTAGTTCCTCCGGGACAGGGGCGTCCTACGAGCAGTACTTC. It codes for CASSSSGTGASYEQYF.

The chain uses TRBV28 and TRBJ1-1; D gene uncertain. The CDR3 sequence is 14 residues long. Germline lookup yields CDR1 MDHEN and CDR2 SYDVKM. V lost 2 bases to trimming and J lost 3 bases, with 10 bases between them. The DNA for the CDR3 is TGTGCCAGCAGTTTACGATGGAGGGACACTGAAGCTTTCTTT. Translated: CASSLRWRDTEAFF.

The gene calls are TRBV18 and TRBJ2-1; 13 nucleotides line up with TRBD2. The CDR3 has 15 residues. J lost 9 bases, V lost 3 bases, and 5 bases had no gene match. Germline loops: CDR1 KGHSH, CDR2 LQKENI. CDR3 amino acids: CASSPPGLAGREQFF. The CDR3 DNA follows: TGTGCCAGCTCACCTCCGGGACTAGCGGGACGTGAGCAGTTCTTC.

The V and J genes are TRBV9 and TRBJ2-5, with 7 bases fitting TRBD2. This CDR3 region has 20 residues. Germline trimming cut 0 bases from V and 0 bases from J; bases unmatched to any gene: 17. The germline V gene has CDR1 SGDLS and CDR2 YYNGEE. This chain's CDR3 is CASSVATGLLRLQYQETQYF. In DNA form, the CDR3 reads TGTGCCAGCAGCGTAGCTACGGGACTACTTCGGCTCCAGTACCAAGAGACCCAGTACTTC.

This chain links TRBV28 with TRBJ2-7; 10 bases line up with TRBD1. The CDR3 spans 17 residues. V lost 6 bases, J lost 3 bases, and 14 bases stayed unmatched. Germline CDR1 is MDHEN and CDR2 is SYDVKM. DNA for the CDR3: TGTGCCAGCAGGACTCTACCGGGACAGGGGAGCGACTACGAGCAGTACTTC. It is translated as CASRTLPGQGSDYEQYF.

The chain carries TRBV6-6 and TRBJ2-7, with unresolved D. The CDR3 runs to 15 residues. V gave up 5 bases and J gave up 3 bases, with 17 bases separating them. Germline assignment: CDR1 MNHNY and CDR2 SVGAGI (reference sequence). CDR3 sequence (DNA): TGTGCCAGCAGTCCCAAGGCGAGGCACCACTACGAGCAGTACTTC. Translated, it gives CASSPKARHHYEQYF.